This T cell receptor beta chain was captured in a study of T cells after yellow fever vaccination. Between the trimmed V and J ends, which lost 5 bases and 4 bases, there was a span of 14 bases. The CDR3 consists of 14 residues. Germline V gene lookup returns CDR1 SGHTA and CDR2 FQGNSA. TCR cDNA was made by 5'RACE template switching, adding a universal primer site and UMIs. MiXCR was run by TCRdb on the 5' RACE reads, yielding one entry per CDR3 protein. The profile covers about 340,000 distinct CDR3 sequences, with about an eighth appearing a single time and 2.5% to 3.5% taken by the ten largest. The receptor's source is a young man who received the YFV17D yellow fever vaccine. V usage is TRBV7-2 and J usage is TRBJ1-1; possibly TRBD1 for D (6 bases). The sequencing used CD4+ T cells sorted from PBMCs, collected 15 days after the yellow fever booster vaccination. CDR3: CASSVWGAGTEAFF. The CDR3 DNA is TGTGCCAGCAGCGTGTGGGGGGCCGGCACTGAAGCTTTCTTT.